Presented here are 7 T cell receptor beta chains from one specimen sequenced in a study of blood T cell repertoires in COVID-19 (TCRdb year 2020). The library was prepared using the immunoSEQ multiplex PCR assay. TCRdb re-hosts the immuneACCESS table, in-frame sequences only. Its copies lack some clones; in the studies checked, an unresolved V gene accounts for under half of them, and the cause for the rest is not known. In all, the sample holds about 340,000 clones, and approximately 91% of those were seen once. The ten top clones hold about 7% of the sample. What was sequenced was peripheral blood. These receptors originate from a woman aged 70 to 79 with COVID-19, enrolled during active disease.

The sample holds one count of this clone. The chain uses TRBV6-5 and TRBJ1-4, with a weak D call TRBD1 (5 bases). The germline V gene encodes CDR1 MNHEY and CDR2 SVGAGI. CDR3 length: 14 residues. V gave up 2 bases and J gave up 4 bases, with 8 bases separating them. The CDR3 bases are TGTGCCAGCAGTTACAGGGGTTTTAATGAAAAACTGTTTTTT. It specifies CASSYRGFNEKLFF.

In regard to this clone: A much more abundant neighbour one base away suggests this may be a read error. The CDR3 nucleotides read TGTGCCAGCCGACGGGATAGCAATCAGCCCCAGCATTTT. This sequence encodes CASRRDSNQPQHF. V and J are TRBV28 and TRBJ1-5; D not certain. CDR1 and CDR2 (germline): MDHEN, SYDVKM. The V and J ends lost 8 bases and 0 bases respectively, with 8 bases between them. The CDR3 sequence is 13 residues long.

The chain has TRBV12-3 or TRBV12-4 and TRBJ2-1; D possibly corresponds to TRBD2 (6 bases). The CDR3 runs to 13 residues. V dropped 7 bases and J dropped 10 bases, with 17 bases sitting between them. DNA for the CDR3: TGTGCCAGCACCCTTTCCCAGGGAGGCGAGCAGTTCTTC. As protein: CASTLSQGGEQFF.

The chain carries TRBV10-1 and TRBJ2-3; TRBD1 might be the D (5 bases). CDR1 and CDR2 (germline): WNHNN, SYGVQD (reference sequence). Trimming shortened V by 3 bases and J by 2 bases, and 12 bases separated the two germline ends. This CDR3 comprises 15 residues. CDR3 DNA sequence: TGCGCCAGCAGTGATTGGCAGGGTGACACAGATACGCAGTATTTT. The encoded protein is CASSDWQGDTDTQYF.

CDR3 nucleotide sequence: TGTGCCAGCAGCGTAGATAGCGGGTCAAGCTATGGCTACACCTTC. Its protein product is CASSVDSGSSYGYTF. The J gene is TRBJ1-2, the V gene TRBV9; no definite D call. The CDR3 totals 15 residues. The germline V gene has CDR1 SGDLS and CDR2 YYNGEE. Trimming shortened V by 0 bases and J by 4 bases, and 13 bases separated the two germline ends.

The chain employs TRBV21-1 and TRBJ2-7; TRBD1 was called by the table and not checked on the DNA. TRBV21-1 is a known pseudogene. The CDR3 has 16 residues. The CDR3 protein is CASSNIGAGYPYEQYF. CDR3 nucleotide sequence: TGTGCCAGCAGCAATATTGGGGCAGGGTACCCCTACGAGCAGTACTTC.

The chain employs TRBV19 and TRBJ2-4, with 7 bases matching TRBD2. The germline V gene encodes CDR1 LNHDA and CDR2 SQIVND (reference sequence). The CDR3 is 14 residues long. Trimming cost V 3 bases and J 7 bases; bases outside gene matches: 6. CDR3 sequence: CASSISGGGNIQYF. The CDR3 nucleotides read TGTGCCAGTAGTATCTCGGGCGGGGGTAACATTCAGTACTTC.